Reported below is one TCR beta chain. This record comes from a study of T cell changes during pregnancy in multiple sclerosis. The length of the CDR3 is 14 residues. The V end lost 5 bases, the J end lost 4 bases, and 14 bases lay between the germline ends. CDR1 and CDR2 from the germline V gene are SEHNR and FQNEAQ (reference sequence). The table came from immunoSEQ multiplex PCR; TCRdb's copy has only in-frame clones and leaves some out. The sample lists around 100,000 clones, around 93% occurring once. The chain joins TRBV7-9 to TRBJ1-1, with D unclear. This TCR was recovered from a female donor with multiple sclerosis, enrolled in a pregnancy study. The sample here was peripheral blood, taken after pregnancy. CDR3 sequence: CASSVPGPATEAFF. CDR3 in DNA: TGTGCCAGCAGCGTCCCAGGCCCGGCCACTGAAGCTTTCTTT.